A single sample gave rise to the 21 T cell receptor beta chains below, sequenced in a study of T-cell memory formation after mild COVID-19. TCRdb independently ran MiXCR on the 5' RACE reads; one entry per CDR3 protein. The sample carries 350,000 to 450,000 distinct CDR3 sequences, 25% to 30% recorded once. The specimen was PBMCs or a T cell subset sorted from them (not recorded which). Source of these receptors: an adult woman who had mild COVID-19 (a few samples of this study predate the infection). Cell type and time point are not known.

The gene calls are TRBV6-5 and TRBJ1-1; a possible D gene is TRBD1 (6 bases). V shed 7 bases and J shed 6 bases, with 21 bases lying between them. This CDR3 has 15 residues. Germline CDR1 MNHEY, CDR2 SVGAGI. DNA for the CDR3: TGTGCCAGCATCAGGGACACCCGGGGTGTCGCTGAAGCTTTCTTT. This codes for CASIRDTRGVAEAFF.

The V call is TRBV6-5, the J call TRBJ2-5, with TRBD1 matching over 9 bases. V trimming: 10 bases; J trimming: 2 bases; junction bases outside the gene matches: 2. Germline V lookup: CDR1 MNHEY, CDR2 SVGAGI. This CDR3 spans 12 amino acids. The CDR3 sequence: CATGQGQETQYF. The CDR3 DNA sequence: TGTGCCACTGGACAGGGGCAAGAGACCCAGTACTTC.

V gene TRBV4-3 combines with J gene TRBJ2-3; D may match TRBD1 or TRBD2 (6 bases each). Germline V lookup: CDR1 LGHNA, CDR2 YSLEER. V was pared by 3 bases and J by 1 base, with 17 bases between. CDR3 length: 17 amino acids. The CDR3 bases are TGCGCCAGCAGCCATTTTGGTAGGGGGGTTGGCACAGATACGCAGTATTTT. The encoded protein is CASSHFGRGVGTDTQYF.

In its sample, this clonotype was seen a few times. This chain uses TRBV18 with TRBJ1-1, with D hard to call. Germline-derived CDR1 and CDR2 are KGHSH and LQKENI. The CDR3 totals 14 residues. The V end lost 3 bases, the J end lost 5 bases, and 13 bases lay between the germline ends. CDR3 sequence reads: CASSPYPDGTEAFF. Here the CDR3 DNA reads TGTGCCAGCTCACCTTATCCGGATGGGACTGAAGCTTTCTTT. Based on the CDR3 plus reference TRBV18 and TRBJ1-1, the full variable domain is NAGVMQNPRHLVRRRGQEARLRCSPMKGHSHVYWYRQLPEEGLKFMVYLQKENIIDESGMPKERFSAEFPKEGPSILRIQQVVRGDSAAYFCASSPYPDGTEAFFGQGTRLTVV.

The rearrangement links TRBV4-3 to TRBJ1-4, with a possible D match to TRBD1 (6 bases). Germline loops: CDR1 LGHNA, CDR2 YSLEER. V was trimmed by 4 bases and J by 7 bases, leaving 22 bases between them. The CDR3 loop spans 17 amino acids. The CDR3 spells CASSPGGGGGAFEKLFF. CDR3 coding DNA: TGCGCCAGCAGCCCGGGAGGAGGGGGAGGGGCTTTTGAAAAACTGTTTTTT.

This clonotype was detected only a few times. J is TRBJ2-1 and V is TRBV7-2, with 7 bases that match TRBD2. Trimming at V came to 1 base and at J to 0 bases, leaving 3 bases not matched to a gene. Germline assignment: CDR1 SGHTA and CDR2 FQGNSA. The CDR3 totals 16 residues. The DNA for the CDR3 is TGTGCCAGCAGCTTAGTTAGCGGGTTCTCCTACAATGAGCAGTTCTTC. It codes for CASSLVSGFSYNEQFF.

The chain recombines TRBV7-2 with TRBJ2-7; no clear D. This CDR3 is built from 13 residues. CDR1 is SGHTA, CDR2 FQGNSA, per germline. Trimming cost V 0 bases and J 5 bases, with 8 bases left between them. The CDR3 protein is CASSLAWVHEQYF. For the CDR3, the DNA is TGTGCCAGCAGCTTAGCCTGGGTCCACGAGCAGTACTTC.

This clonotype was recorded a few times. The rearrangement links TRBV3-1 to TRBJ2-5; TRBD1 is a possible D gene (5 bases). CDR3 size: 12 residues. CDR1 and CDR2 from the germline V gene are LGHDT and YNNKEL (reference sequence). The V end lost 6 bases, the J end lost 1 base, and 6 bases lay between the germline ends. The CDR3 sequence is CASRDIQETQYF. DNA of the CDR3: TGTGCCAGCAGGGACATCCAAGAGACCCAGTACTTC.

The rearrangement joins TRBV4-1 to TRBJ2-1; 9 nucleotides agree with TRBD2. CDR1 MGHRA and CDR2 YSYEKL come from the germline V gene. V lost 6 bases, J lost 10 bases, and 4 bases stayed unmatched. This CDR3 is built from 12 residues. The CDR3, as DNA: TGCGCCAGCAGTCATCTAGCGGGAGAGCAGTTCTTC. Translated, it gives CASSHLAGEQFF.

The rearrangement uses TRBV5-4 and TRBJ2-1, with TRBD2 matching over 11 bases. Germline assignment: CDR1 SGHNT and CDR2 YYREEE (reference sequence). The ends lost 1 base at V and 8 bases at J; junction bases unmatched: 5. This CDR3 is built from 15 residues. CDR3 protein: CASSLTSGSFDEQFF. In DNA form, the CDR3 reads TGTGCCAGCAGCTTGACTAGCGGGAGTTTCGATGAGCAGTTCTTC.

This clonotype was seen only a few times. The chain couples TRBV3-1 to TRBJ1-2; D ambiguous. The CDR3 length is 16 residues. The ends were cut back, 0 bases at V and 4 bases at J, with 15 bases in the middle. Germline V gives CDR1 LGHDT, CDR2 YNNKEL (reference sequence). In nucleotides, the CDR3 is TGTGCCAGCAGCCAAGATAAAGTCTCCTCGCGCTATGGCTACACCTTC. Protein: CASSQDKVSSRYGYTF.

To note about this clonotype: Its ends do not fully match the called genes, so a read error is possible. This sequence joins TRBV7-2 and TRBJ1-4, with 9 bases fitting TRBD1. Germline assignment: CDR1 SGHTA and CDR2 FQGNSA. CDR3 length equals 16 residues. CDR3: CASSLVWDRAGEILFF. CDR3 in DNA: TGTGCCAGCAGCTTAGTTTGGGACAGGGCGGGAGAAATACTGTTTTTT.

The chain carries TRBV2 and TRBJ2-3, with a weak D call TRBD2 (7 bases). V lost 6 bases, J lost 0 bases, and 10 bases lay in between. Germline V gene data show CDR1 as SNHLY and CDR2 as FYNNEI. CDR3 length: 14 residues. The CDR3 protein is CASRGGPSTDTQYF. The CDR3 DNA reads as TGTGCCAGCAGGGGGGGGCCTAGCACAGATACGCAGTATTTT.

The chain recombines TRBV19 with TRBJ2-3, with 10 bases aligning to TRBD1. Germline values: CDR1 LNHDA, CDR2 SQIVND (reference sequence). The CDR3 totals 14 residues. The J segment lost 3 bases and the V segment lost 6 bases, leaving 3 bases of the junction unmatched. Here the CDR3 DNA reads TGTGCCAGTAGGGACAGGGGGAGGACAGATACGCAGTATTTT. Its protein product is CASRDRGRTDTQYF.

This clonotype occurred a few times. The V call is TRBV12-3 or TRBV12-4, the J call TRBJ1-2; no definite D call. With 6 bases removed from V and 1 base from J, the gap between germline ends came to 12 bases. The CDR3 length is 14 residues. The CDR3 region has the DNA TGTGCCAGCAGCCCACCGGGATTTAACTATGGCTACACCTTC. Protein sequence: CASSPPGFNYGYTF.

This rearrangement joins TRBV3-1 to TRBJ2-2; 13 positions agree with TRBD2. V lost 4 bases, J lost 9 bases, and 11 bases stayed unmatched. Germline V gene sequence: CDR1 LGHDT, CDR2 YNNKEL (reference sequence). The CDR3 runs 17 residues. This chain's CDR3 is CASSRTGTSGVIRELFF. The CDR3 DNA is TGTGCCAGCAGCCGTACCGGGACTAGCGGGGTAATTAGGGAGCTGTTTTTT.

This clonotype has more than one count but fewer than ten. The chain has TRBV7-8 and TRBJ1-6; 7 bases match TRBD1. The CDR3 length is 15 residues. Germline V lookup: CDR1 SGHVS, CDR2 FQNEAQ. V was pared by 6 bases and J by 0 bases, with 2 bases of the junction left unmatched. CDR3 protein: CASRPGGSYNSPLHF. The CDR3 bases are TGTGCCAGCAGGCCAGGGGGCTCCTATAATTCACCCCTCCACTTT.

V and J are TRBV7-2 and TRBJ2-1, with TRBD2 as a possible D gene (6 bases). Germline CDR1 SGHTA, CDR2 FQGNSA. Deletions cut 5 bases from V and 10 bases from J, with 12 bases between. This CDR3 is 12 amino acids long. CDR3: CASSPRAGEQFF. For the CDR3, the DNA is TGTGCCAGCAGCCCTAGGGCGGGAGAGCAGTTCTTC.

This chain joins TRBV11-3 and TRBJ2-1; TRBD1 aligns across 10 bases. V gave up 0 bases and J gave up 7 bases; unmatched junction bases: 9. CDR3 size: 17 residues. Per germline, CDR1 SGHNT and CDR2 YENEEA. The CDR3 loop is CASSLEIGDRGRNEQFF. As DNA, the CDR3 is TGTGCCAGCAGCTTAGAAATTGGGGACAGGGGAAGGAATGAGCAGTTCTTC.

The chain has TRBV29-1 and TRBJ2-7; D gene ambiguous. CDR1 and CDR2 from the germline V gene are SQVTM and ANQGSEA. CDR3 length: 10 amino acids. V was trimmed by 7 bases and J by 1 base, leaving 5 bases between them. The CDR3 DNA is TGCAGCGCTGGGTCCTACGAGCAGTACTTC. It encodes CSAGSYEQYF.

J is TRBJ2-7 and V is TRBV7-9; 9 positions match TRBD1. Per the germline V gene, CDR1 is SEHNR and CDR2 is FQNEAQ (reference sequence). The CDR3 consists of 15 residues. J gave up 3 bases and V 4 bases, and 7 bases lay outside the gene matches. This CDR3 reads CASSSLGDRDYEQYF. The CDR3 DNA reads as TGTGCCAGCAGCTCCCTGGGGGACAGGGACTACGAGCAGTACTTC.